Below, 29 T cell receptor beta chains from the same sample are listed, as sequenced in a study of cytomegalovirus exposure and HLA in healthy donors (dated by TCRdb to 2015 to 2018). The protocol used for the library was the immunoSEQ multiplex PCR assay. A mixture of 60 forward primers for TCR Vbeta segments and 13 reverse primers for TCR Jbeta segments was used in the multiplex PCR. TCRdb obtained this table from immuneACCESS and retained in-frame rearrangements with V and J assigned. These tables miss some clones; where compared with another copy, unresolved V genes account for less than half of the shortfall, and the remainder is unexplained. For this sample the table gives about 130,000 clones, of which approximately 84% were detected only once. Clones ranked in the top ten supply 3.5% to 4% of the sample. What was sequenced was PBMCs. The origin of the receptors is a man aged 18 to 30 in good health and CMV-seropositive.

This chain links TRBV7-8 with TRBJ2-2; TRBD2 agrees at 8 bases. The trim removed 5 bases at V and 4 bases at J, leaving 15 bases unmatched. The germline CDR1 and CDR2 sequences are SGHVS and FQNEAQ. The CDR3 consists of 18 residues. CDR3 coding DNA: TGTGCCAGCAGCCCGGGGGTGTCCCGGGGGGGCCCCACCGGGGAGCTGTTTTTT. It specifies CASSPGVSRGGPTGELFF.

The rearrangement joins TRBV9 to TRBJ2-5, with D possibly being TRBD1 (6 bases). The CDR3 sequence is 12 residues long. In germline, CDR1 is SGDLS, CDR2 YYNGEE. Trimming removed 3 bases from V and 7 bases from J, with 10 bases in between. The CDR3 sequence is CASSDTGWTQYF. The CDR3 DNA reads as TGTGCCAGCAGCGACACAGGGTGGACCCAGTACTTC. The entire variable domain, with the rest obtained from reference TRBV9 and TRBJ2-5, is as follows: DSGVTQTPKHLITATGQRVTLRCSPRSGDLSVYWYQQSLDQGLQFLIQYYNGEERAKGNILERFSAQQFPDLHSELNLSSLELGDSALYFCASSDTGWTQYFGPGTRLLVL.

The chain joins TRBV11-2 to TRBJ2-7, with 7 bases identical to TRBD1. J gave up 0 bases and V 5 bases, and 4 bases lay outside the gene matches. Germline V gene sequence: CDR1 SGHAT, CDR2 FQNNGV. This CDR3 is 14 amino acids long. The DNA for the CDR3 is TGTGCCAGCAGCCCCTGGACAGGCTCCTACGAGCAGTACTTC. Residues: CASSPWTGSYEQYF. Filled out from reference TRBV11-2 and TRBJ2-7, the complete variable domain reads EAGVAQSPRYKIIEKRQSVAFWCNPISGHATLYWYQQILGQGPKLLIQFQNNGVVDDSQLPKDRFSAERLKGVDSTLKIQPAKLEDSAVYLCASSPWTGSYEQYFGPGTRLTVT.

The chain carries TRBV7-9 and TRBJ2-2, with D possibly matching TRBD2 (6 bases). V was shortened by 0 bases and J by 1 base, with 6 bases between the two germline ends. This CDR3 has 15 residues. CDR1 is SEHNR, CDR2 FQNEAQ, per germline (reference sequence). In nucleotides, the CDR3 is TGTGCCAGCAGCTTAGCTAGCGGGAACACCGGGGAGCTGTTTTTT. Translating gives CASSLASGNTGELFF.

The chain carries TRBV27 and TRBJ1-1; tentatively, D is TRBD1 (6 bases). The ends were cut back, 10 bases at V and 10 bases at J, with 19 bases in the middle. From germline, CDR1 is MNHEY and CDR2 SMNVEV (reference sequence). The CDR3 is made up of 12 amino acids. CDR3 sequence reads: CANPREGVTAFF. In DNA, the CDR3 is TGTGCCAACCCGAGGGAGGGGGTTACAGCTTTCTTT.

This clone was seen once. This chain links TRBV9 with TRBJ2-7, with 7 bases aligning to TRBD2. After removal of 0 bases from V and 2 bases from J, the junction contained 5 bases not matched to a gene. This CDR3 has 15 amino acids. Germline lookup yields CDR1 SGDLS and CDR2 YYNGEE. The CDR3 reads CASSVGGGRAYEQYF. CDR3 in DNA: TGTGCCAGCAGCGTAGGCGGGGGAAGGGCCTACGAGCAGTACTTC.

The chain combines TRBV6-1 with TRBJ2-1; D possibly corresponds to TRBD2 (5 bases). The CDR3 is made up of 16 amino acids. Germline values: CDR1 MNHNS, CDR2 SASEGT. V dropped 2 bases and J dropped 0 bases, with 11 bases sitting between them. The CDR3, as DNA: TGTGCCAGCAGTGAATTGCCAGCGGTCTCCTACAATGAGCAGTTCTTC. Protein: CASSELPAVSYNEQFF.

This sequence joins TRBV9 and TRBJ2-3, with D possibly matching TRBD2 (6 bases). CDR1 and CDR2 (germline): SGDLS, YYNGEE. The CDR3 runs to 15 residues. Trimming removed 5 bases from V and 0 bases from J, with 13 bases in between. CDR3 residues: CASSIGGSSTDTQYF. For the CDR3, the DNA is TGTGCCAGCAGTATTGGGGGGTCTAGCACAGATACGCAGTATTTT.

CDR3 sequence (DNA): TGTGCCAGCAGCGGCCCGTCGTTCGGGGAAAAACTGTTTTTT. Translated, it gives CASSGPSFGEKLFF. This chain links TRBV5-8 with TRBJ1-4; D is uncertain. CDR1 and CDR2 from the germline V gene are SGHTS and YDEGEE. V shed 4 bases and J shed 8 bases, with 15 bases lying between them. The CDR3 contains 14 residues.

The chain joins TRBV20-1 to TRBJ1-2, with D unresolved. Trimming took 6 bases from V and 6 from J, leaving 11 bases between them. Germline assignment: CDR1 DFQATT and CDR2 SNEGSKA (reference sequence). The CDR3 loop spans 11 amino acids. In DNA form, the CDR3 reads TGCAGTGCGGGAGGGTACCATGGCTACACCTTC. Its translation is CSAGGYHGYTF.

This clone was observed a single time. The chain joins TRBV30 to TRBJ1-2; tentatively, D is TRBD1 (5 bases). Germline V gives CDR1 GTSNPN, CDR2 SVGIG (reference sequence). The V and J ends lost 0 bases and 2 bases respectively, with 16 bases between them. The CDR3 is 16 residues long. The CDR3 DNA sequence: TGTGCCTGGAGTGTACAAGGATTGGGGGGGAACTATGGCTACACCTTC. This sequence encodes CAWSVQGLGGNYGYTF.

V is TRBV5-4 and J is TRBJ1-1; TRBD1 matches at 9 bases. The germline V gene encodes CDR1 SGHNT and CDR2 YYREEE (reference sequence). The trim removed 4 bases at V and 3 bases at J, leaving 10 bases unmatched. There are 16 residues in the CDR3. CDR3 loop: CASSQGQGLGDTEAFF. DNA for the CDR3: TGTGCCAGCAGCCAGGGACAGGGATTAGGGGACACTGAAGCTTTCTTT.

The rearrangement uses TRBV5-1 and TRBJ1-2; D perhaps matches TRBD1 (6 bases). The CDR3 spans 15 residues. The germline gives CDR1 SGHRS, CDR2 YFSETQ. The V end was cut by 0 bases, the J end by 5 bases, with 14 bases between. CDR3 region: CASSLVAGAGYGYTF. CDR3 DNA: TGCGCCAGCAGCTTGGTAGCGGGGGCTGGTTATGGCTACACCTTC.

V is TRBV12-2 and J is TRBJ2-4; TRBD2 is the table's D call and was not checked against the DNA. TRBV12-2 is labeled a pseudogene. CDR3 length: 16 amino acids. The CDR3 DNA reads TGTGCAAGTCGCTTAGTTTACGGGGTACGGAGGAACATTCAGTACTTC. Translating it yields CASRLVYGVRRNIQYF.

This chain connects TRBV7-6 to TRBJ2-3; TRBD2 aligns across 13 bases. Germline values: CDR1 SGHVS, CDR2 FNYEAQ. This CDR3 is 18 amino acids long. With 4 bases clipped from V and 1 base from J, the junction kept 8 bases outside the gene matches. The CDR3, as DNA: TGTGCCAGCAGCTCCAGGACTAGCGGGGGTTTCGGCACAGATACGCAGTATTTT. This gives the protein CASSSRTSGGFGTDTQYF.

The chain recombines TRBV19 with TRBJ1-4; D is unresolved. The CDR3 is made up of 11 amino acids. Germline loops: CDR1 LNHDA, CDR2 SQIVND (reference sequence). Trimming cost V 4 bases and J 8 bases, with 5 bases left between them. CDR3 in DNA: TGTGCCAGTAGTACGGGGGAAAAACTGTTTTTT. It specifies CASSTGEKLFF.

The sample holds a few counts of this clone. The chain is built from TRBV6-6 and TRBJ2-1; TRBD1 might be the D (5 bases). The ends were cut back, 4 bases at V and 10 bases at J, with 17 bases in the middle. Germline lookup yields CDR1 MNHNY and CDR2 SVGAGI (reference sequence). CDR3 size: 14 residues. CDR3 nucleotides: TGTGCCAGCAGTTCCAGATCGGGCAGACAGGAGCAGTTCTTC. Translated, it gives CASSSRSGRQEQFF.

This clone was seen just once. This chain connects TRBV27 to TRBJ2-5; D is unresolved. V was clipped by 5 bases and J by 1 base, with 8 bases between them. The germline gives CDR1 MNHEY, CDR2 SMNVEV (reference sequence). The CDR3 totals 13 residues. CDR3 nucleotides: TGTGCCAGCAGTCCCCGTTCCCAAGAGACCCAGTACTTC. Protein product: CASSPRSQETQYF.

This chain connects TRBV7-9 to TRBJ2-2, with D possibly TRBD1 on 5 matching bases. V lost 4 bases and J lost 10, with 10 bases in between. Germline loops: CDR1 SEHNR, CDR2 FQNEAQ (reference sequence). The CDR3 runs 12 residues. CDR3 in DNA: TGTGCCAGCAGCTACCAGGGATTGGAGCTGTTTTTT. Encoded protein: CASSYQGLELFF. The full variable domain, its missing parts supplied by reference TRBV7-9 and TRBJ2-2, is DTGVSQNPRHKITKRGQNVTFRCDPISEHNRLYWYRQTLGQGPEFLTYFQNEAQLEKSRLLSDRFSAERPKGSFSTLEIQRTEQGDSAMYLCASSYQGLELFFGEGSRLTVL.

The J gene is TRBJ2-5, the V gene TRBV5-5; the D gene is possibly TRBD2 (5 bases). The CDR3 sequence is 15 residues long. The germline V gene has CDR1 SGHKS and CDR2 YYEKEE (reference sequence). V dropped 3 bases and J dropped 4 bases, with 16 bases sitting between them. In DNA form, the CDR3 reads TGTGCCAGCAGCTCGATTGGAGGTATGCGAGAGACCCAGTACTTC. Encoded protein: CASSSIGGMRETQYF.

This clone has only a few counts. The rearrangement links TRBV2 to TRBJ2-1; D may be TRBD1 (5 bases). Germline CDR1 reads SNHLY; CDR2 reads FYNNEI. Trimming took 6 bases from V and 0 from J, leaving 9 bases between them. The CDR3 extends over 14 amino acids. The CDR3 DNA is TGTGCCAGCAGCAGGGCGCTCTCCTACAATGAGCAGTTCTTC. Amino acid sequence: CASSRALSYNEQFF. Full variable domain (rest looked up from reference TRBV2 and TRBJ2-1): EPEVTQTPSHQVTQMGQEVILRCVPISNHLYFYWYRQILGQKVEFLVSFYNNEISEKSEIFDDQFSVERPDGSNFTLKIRSTKLEDSAMYFCASSRALSYNEQFFGPGTRLTVL.

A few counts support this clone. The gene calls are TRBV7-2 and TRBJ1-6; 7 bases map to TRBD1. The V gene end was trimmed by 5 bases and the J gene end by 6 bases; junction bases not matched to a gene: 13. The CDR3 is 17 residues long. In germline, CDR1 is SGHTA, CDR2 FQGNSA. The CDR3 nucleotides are TGTGCCAGCAGCCGACAGGGCCTACGAGGGATTAATTCACCCCTCCACTTT. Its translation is CASSRQGLRGINSPLHF.

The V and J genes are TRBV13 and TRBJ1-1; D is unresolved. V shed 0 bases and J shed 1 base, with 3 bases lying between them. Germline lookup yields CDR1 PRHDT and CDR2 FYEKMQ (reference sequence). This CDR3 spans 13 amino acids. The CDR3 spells CASSLGQNTEAFF. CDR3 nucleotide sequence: TGTGCCAGCAGCTTAGGCCAGAACACTGAAGCTTTCTTT.

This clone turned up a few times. The CDR3 nucleotides are TGTGCCAGCAGCTTACTGTCTAGCACGAACACCGGGGAGCTGTTTTTT. Amino acids: CASSLLSSTNTGELFF. The V and J genes are TRBV11-3 and TRBJ2-2, with D possibly TRBD2 on 5 matching bases. The CDR3 is 16 amino acids. Trimming removed 2 bases at V and 0 bases at J, with 10 bases between. Per germline, CDR1 SGHNT and CDR2 YENEEA.

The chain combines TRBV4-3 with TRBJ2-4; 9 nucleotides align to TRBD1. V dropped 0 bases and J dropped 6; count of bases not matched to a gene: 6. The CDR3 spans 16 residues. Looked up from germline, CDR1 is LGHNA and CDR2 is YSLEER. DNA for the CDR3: TGCGCCAGCAGCCAAGAAGGTTGGACAGGGGCAAACATTCAGTACTTC. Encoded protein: CASSQEGWTGANIQYF.

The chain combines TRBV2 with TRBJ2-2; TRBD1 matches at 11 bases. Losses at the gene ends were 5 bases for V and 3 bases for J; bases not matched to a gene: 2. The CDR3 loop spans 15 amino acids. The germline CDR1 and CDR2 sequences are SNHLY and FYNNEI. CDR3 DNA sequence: TGTGCCAGCAGTCCGGGACAGGGGGACACCGGGGAGCTGTTTTTT. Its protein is CASSPGQGDTGELFF.

As DNA, the CDR3 is TGTGCCAGCAGCTTTGGACTAGCGGGAGATACGCAGTATTTT. It translates to CASSFGLAGDTQYF. The rearrangement uses TRBV7-2 and TRBJ2-3; 11 bases line up with TRBD2. The CDR3 runs 14 residues. Trimming removed 3 bases from V and 5 bases from J; junction bases left unmatched: 1. Germline CDR1 and CDR2: SGHTA and FQGNSA.

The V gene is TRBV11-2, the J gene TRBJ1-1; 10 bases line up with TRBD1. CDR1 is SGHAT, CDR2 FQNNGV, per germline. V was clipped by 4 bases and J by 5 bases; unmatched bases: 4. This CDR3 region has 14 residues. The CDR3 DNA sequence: TGTGCCAGCAGCTCCGGGACAGGGGTGACTGAAGCTTTCTTT. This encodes CASSSGTGVTEAFF.

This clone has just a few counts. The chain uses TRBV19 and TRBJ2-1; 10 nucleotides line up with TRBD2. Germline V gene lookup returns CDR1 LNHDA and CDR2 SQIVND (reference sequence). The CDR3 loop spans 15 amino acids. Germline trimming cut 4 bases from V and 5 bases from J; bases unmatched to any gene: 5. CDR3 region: CASSKERGGNNEQFF. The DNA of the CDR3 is TGTGCCAGTAGTAAAGAGCGGGGGGGCAACAATGAGCAGTTCTTC. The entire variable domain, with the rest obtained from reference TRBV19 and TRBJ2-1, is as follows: DGGITQSPKYLFRKEGQNVTLSCEQNLNHDAMYWYRQDPGQGLRLIYYSQIVNDFQKGDIAEGYSVSREKKESFPLTVTSAQKNPTAFYLCASSKERGGNNEQFFGPGTRLTVL.